This TCR beta chain was identified in a study of response to subunit inactivated influenza vaccine. Whole-study results and caveats: A suggestion made by the authors is that each seasonal influenza vaccination recruits few new T cells.

Using its own MiXCR run on the RT-PCR reads, TCRdb lists one record per CDR3 protein. The sample lists 650,000 to 700,000 distinct CDR3 sequences, 15% to 19% occurring once. Germline V gene sequence: CDR1 SGHTA, CDR2 FQGNSA. V lost 6 bases to trimming and J lost 14 bases, with 18 bases between them. This CDR3 spans 12 amino acids. In regard to this clonotype: Its antigen is still unknown.

V gene TRBV7-2 combines with J gene TRBJ2-3; D is unclear. The sequence was collected from a man aged 45-60 years who received an inactivated influenza vaccine. Sequencing used PBMCs from blood, obtained about 12 days after vaccination. The CDR3 DNA sequence: TGTGCCAGCAGTTTTCCGGGCAAAAAGGGGTATTTT. This encodes CASSFPGKKGYF.